Reported below is one TCR beta chain. V was pared by 6 bases and J by 2 bases, with 7 bases of the junction left unmatched. The CDR3 totals 15 residues. From germline, CDR1 is SNHLY and CDR2 FYNNEI. Data came from immunoSEQ multiplex PCR; TCRdb stores just in-frame clones and leaves some out. The data hold 70,000 to 100,000 clones, with 82% observed a single time. The data were taken from a study of radiation and T cells in renal cell carcinoma. Time point here: baseline pretreatment blood. Treatment noted: 15 Gy SBRT to primary tumor, nephrectomy 4 weeks later. The chain uses TRBV2 and TRBJ2-3; 8 nucleotides line up with TRBD1. Source: blood, taken from a patient whose treatment included radiotherapy and nephrectomy. The TCR sequence derives from a man in his sixties with renal cell carcinoma. DNA for the CDR3: TGTGCCAGCAGCCGGGACAGGAAAACCACAGATACGCAGTATTTT. Its protein product is CASSRDRKTTDTQYF.